This entry features one T cell receptor (beta chain) sequence. The ends were cut back, 4 bases at V and 4 bases at J, with 9 bases in the middle. The CDR3 has 12 amino acids. The germline gives CDR1 SGDLS, CDR2 YYNGEE. Method: immunoSEQ multiplex PCR; TCRdb's copy keeps in-frame clones and lacks some. The table shows 120,000 to 150,000 clones, with around nine tenths occurring only once. These data are taken from a study of T cell responses to AZD1222 COVID-19 vaccine. The chain has TRBV9 and TRBJ2-7, with D tentatively TRBD1 (6 bases). The sequence was collected from an adult in good health. This specimen consisted of peripheral blood, obtained on day 0 of AZD1222 vaccination. CDR3: CASSPQGYEQYF. In nucleotides, the CDR3 is TGTGCCAGCAGCCCCCAGGGGTACGAGCAGTACTTC. The full variable domain, in which reference TRBV9 and TRBJ2-7 provide the parts outside the CDR3, is DSGVTQTPKHLITATGQRVTLRCSPRSGDLSVYWYQQSLDQGLQFLIQYYNGEERAKGNILERFSAQQFPDLHSELNLSSLELGDSALYFCASSPQGYEQYFGPGTRLTVT.